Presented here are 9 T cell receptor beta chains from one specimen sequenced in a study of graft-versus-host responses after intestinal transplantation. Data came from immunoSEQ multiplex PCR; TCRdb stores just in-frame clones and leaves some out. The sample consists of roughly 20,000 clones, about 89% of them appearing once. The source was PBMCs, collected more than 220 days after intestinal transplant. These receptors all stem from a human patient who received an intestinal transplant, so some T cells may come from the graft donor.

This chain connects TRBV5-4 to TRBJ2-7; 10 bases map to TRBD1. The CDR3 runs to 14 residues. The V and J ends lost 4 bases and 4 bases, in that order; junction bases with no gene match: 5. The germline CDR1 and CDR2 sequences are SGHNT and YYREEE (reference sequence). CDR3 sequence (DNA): TGTGCCAGCAGCCTCCGGGACAGGGGATACGAGCAGTACTTC. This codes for CASSLRDRGYEQYF. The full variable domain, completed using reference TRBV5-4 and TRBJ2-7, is ETGVTQSPTHLIKTRGQQVTLRCSSQSGHNTVSWYQQALGQGPQFIFQYYREEENGRGNFPPRFSGLQFPNYSSELNVNALELDDSALYLCASSLRDRGYEQYFGPGTRLTVT.

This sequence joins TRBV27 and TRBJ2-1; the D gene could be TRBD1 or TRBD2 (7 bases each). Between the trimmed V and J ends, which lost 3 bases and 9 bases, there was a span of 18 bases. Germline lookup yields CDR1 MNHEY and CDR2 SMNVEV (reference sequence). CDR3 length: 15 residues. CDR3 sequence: CASSFQGGPRGEQFF. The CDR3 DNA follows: TGTGCCAGCAGTTTTCAGGGGGGGCCTCGGGGTGAGCAGTTCTTC.

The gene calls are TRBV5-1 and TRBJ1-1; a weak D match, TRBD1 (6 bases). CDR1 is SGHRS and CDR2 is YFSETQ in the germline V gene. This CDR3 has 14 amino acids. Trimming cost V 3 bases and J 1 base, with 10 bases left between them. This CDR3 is CASSSQGQNTEAFF. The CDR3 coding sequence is TGCGCCAGCAGCTCCCAGGGACAGAACACTGAAGCTTTCTTT.

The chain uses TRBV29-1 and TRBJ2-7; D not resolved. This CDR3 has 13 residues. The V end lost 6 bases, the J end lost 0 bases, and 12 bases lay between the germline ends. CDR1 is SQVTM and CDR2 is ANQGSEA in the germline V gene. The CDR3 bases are TGCAGCGTAATGACACGGAGCTCCTACGAGCAGTACTTC. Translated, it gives CSVMTRSSYEQYF.

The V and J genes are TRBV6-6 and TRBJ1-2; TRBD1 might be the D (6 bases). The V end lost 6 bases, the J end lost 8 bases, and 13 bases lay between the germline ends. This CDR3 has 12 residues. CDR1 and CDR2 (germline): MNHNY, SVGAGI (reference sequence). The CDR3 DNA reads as TGTGCCAGCAGGCAGGGGACGAGGGGCTACACCTTC. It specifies CASRQGTRGYTF.

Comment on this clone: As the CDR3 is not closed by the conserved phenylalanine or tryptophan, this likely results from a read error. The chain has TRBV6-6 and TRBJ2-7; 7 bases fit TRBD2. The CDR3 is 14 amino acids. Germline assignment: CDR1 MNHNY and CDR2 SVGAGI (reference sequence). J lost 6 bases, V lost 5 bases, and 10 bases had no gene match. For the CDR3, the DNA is TGTGCCAGCAGTCACGTTCAGGGAGGGTTCGAGCAGTACCTC. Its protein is CASSHVQGGFEQYL.

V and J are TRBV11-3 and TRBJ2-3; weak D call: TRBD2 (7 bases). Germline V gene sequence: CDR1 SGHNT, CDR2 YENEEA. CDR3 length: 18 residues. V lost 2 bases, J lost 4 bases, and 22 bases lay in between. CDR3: CASSLWVLGGAVPDTQYF. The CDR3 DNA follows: TGTGCCAGCAGCTTATGGGTGTTGGGGGGGGCGGTCCCAGATACGCAGTATTTT.

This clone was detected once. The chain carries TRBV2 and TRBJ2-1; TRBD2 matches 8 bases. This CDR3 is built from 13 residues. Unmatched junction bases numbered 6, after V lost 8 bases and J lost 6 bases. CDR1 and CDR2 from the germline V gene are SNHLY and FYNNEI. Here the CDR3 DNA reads TGTGCCAGCTGGCGGGGGGTAGTCAATGAGCAGTTCTTC. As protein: CASWRGVVNEQFF. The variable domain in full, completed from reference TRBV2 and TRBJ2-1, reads EPEVTQTPSHQVTQMGQEVILRCVPISNHLYFYWYRQILGQKVEFLVSFYNNEISEKSEIFDDQFSVERPDGSNFTLKIRSTKLEDSAMYFCASWRGVVNEQFFGPGTRLTVL.

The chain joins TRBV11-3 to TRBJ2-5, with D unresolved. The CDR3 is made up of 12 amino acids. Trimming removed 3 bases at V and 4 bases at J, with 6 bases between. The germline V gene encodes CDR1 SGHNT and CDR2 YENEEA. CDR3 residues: CASSFTRETQYF. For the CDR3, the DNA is TGTGCCAGCAGCTTTACACGAGAGACCCAGTACTTC. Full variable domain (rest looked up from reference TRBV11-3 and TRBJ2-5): EAGVVQSPRYKIIEKKQPVAFWCNPISGHNTLYWYLQNLGQGPELLIRYENEEAVDDSQLPKDRFSAERLKGVDSTLKIQPAELGDSAVYLCASSFTRETQYFGPGTRLLVL.